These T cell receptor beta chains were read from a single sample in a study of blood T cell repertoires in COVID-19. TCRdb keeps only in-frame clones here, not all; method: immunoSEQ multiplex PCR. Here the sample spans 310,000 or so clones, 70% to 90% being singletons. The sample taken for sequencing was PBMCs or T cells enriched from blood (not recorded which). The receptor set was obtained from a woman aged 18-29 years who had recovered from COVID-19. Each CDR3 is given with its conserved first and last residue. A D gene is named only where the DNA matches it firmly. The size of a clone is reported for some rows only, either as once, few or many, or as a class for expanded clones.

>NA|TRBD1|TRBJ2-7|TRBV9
CASSPSGQGYEQYF
TGTGCCAGCTCCCCTTCCGGACAGGGATACGAGCAGTACTTC
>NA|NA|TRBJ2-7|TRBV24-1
CATSDSERGTYEQYF
TGTGCCACCAGTGATTCCGAAAGGGGTACCTACGAGCAGTACTTC
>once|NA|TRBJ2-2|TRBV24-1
CATGKGELSPGELFF
TGTGCCACCGGTAAGGGAGAGCTGAGCCCCGGGGAGCTGTTTTTT
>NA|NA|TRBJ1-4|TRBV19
CASSISTNEKLFF
TGTGCCAGTAGTATATCGACTAATGAAAAACTGTTTTTT
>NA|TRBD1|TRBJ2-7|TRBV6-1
CASSEGTGGKQYF
TGTGCCAGCAGTGAGGGGACAGGGGGTAAGCAGTACTTC
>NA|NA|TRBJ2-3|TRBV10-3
CAISEGKYGGTTDTQYF
TGTGCCATCAGTGAGGGGAAGTACGGGGGTACCACAGATACGCAGTATTTT
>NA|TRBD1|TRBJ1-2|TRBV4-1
CASSQGRGPYGYTF
TGCGCCAGCAGCCAAGGCAGGGGGCCCTATGGCTACACCTTC
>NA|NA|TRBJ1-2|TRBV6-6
CASSFETPTNYGYTF
TGTGCCAGCAGCTTCGAGACACCTACAAACTATGGCTACACCTTC
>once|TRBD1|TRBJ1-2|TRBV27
CASSLTWTGGGYTF
TGTGCCAGCAGCCTTACTTGGACAGGGGGAGGCTACACCTTC
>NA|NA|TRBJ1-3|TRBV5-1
CASSLEGQAGNTIYF
TGCGCCAGCAGCTTGGAGGGGCAGGCTGGAAACACCATATATTTT
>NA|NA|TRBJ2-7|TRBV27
CASKPTGSYEQYF
TGTGCCAGCAAACCCACGGGGTCCTACGAGCAGTACTTC
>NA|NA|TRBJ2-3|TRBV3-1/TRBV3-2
CASSQEYPGVPGDTQYF
TGTGCCAGCAGCCAAGAATACCCGGGGGTCCCGGGGGATACGCAGTATTTT
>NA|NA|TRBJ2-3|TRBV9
CASSVGGSTQYF
TGTGCCAGCAGCGTAGGAGGGAGTACGCAGTATTTT
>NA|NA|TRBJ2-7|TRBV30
CAWTPGGRGVTYEQYF
TGTGCCTGGACGCCCGGCGGCAGGGGGGTGACCTACGAGCAGTACTTC
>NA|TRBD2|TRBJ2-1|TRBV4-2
CASSLKTSGNTYNEQFF
TGTGCCAGCAGCCTCAAGACTAGCGGGAATACCTACAATGAGCAGTTCTTC
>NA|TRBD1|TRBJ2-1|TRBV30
CAWSVLGGAYNEQFF
TGTGCCTGGAGTGTACTAGGGGGCGCCTACAATGAGCAGTTCTTC
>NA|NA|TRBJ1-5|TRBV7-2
CASSLEGQSNQPQHF
TGTGCCAGCAGCTTAGAGGGACAAAGCAATCAGCCCCAGCATTTT
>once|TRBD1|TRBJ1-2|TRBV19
CASSIGQGGYTF
TGTGCCAGTAGTATAGGACAGGGCGGCTACACCTTC
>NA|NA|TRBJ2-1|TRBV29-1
CSVCGAPCEQFF
TGCAGCGTTTGCGGGGCCCCGTGTGAGCAGTTCTTC
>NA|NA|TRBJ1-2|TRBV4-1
CASSHQQGNYGYTF
TGCGCCAGCAGCCACCAACAGGGAAACTATGGCTACACCTTC
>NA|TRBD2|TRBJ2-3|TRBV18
CASSLRLAGADTQYF
TGTGCCAGCTCGTTGCGACTAGCGGGAGCAGATACGCAGTATTTT
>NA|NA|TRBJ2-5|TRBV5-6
CASSLGLVRETQYF
TGTGCCAGCAGCTTGGGACTAGTGAGGGAGACCCAGTACTTC
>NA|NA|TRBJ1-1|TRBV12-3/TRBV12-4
CASSLSGLRGAFF
TGTGCCAGCAGTCTCTCCGGGCTTCGAGGGGCTTTCTTT
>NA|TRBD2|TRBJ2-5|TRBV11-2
CASSFLGLGNQETQYF
TGTGCCAGCAGCTTTTTAGGACTAGGGAACCAAGAGACCCAGTACTTC
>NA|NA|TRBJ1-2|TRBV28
CASSLTAYGYTF
TGTGCCAGCAGTTTAACAGCCTATGGCTACACCTTC
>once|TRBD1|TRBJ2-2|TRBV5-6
CASSRTGVGELFF
TGTGCCAGCAGCAGGACAGGGGTCGGGGAGCTGTTTTTT
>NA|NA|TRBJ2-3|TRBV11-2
CASSFPGTDTQYF
TGTGCCAGCAGCTTCCCAGGCACAGATACGCAGTATTTT